The 31 T cell receptor beta chains listed next were all sequenced from one sample in a study of T cells after somatic rescue of genetic block. Clones were sequenced by immunoSEQ multiplex PCR, and TCRdb holds only the in-frame ones, with some missing. The table has some 90,000 clones, 85% to 90% seen once. The sample was peripheral blood mononuclear cells (PBMCs). These receptors were obtained from a woman between 18 and 30 years old.

This sequence joins TRBV6-5 and TRBJ1-4, with D tentatively TRBD1 (6 bases). V was trimmed by 6 bases and J by 8 bases, leaving 16 bases between them. Germline V lookup: CDR1 MNHEY, CDR2 SVGAGI. The CDR3 consists of 14 residues. The CDR3 loop reads CASRNGGAREKLFF. Here the CDR3 DNA reads TGTGCCAGCAGAAACGGGGGGGCAAGGGAAAAACTGTTTTTT.

The chain couples TRBV18 to TRBJ2-7; possible D gene TRBD1, 5 bases. With 3 bases removed from V and 1 base from J, the gap between germline ends came to 10 bases. Germline V gives CDR1 KGHSH, CDR2 LQKENI. The CDR3 runs 14 residues. In nucleotides, the CDR3 is TGTGCCAGCTCACCGACGACAGATTCCTACGAGCAGTACTTC. Amino acids: CASSPTTDSYEQYF.

This sequence joins TRBV11-3 and TRBJ2-7; D may be TRBD2 (6 bases). There are 11 residues in the CDR3. V shed 4 bases and J shed 11 bases, with 12 bases lying between them. Germline V lookup: CDR1 SGHNT, CDR2 YENEEA. The CDR3 nucleotides read TGTGCCAGCAGCTACGGGAGTGTCAAGTACTTC. Translating it yields CASSYGSVKYF. Variable domain in full (rest from reference TRBV11-3 and TRBJ2-7): EAGVVQSPRYKIIEKKQPVAFWCNPISGHNTLYWYLQNLGQGPELLIRYENEEAVDDSQLPKDRFSAERLKGVDSTLKIQPAELGDSAVYLCASSYGSVKYFGPGTRLTVT.

This clone was detected once. The CDR3 spells CASSLAAISTDTQYF. CDR3 nucleotide sequence: TGCGCCAGCAGCTTGGCCGCGATTAGCACAGATACGCAGTATTTT. The chain has TRBV5-1 and TRBJ2-3; D unresolved. The CDR3 has 15 amino acids. V gave up 0 bases and J gave up 0 bases, with 8 bases separating them. Germline loops: CDR1 SGHRS, CDR2 YFSETQ. Together with reference TRBV5-1 and TRBJ2-3, the CDR3 gives the full variable domain: KAGVTQTPRYLIKTRGQQVTLSCSPISGHRSVSWYQQTPGQGLQFLFEYFSETQRNKGNFPGRFSGRQFSNSRSEMNVSTLELGDSALYLCASSLAAISTDTQYFGPGTRLTVL.

V and J are TRBV30 and TRBJ1-6; D unresolved. Germline CDR1 is GTSNPN and CDR2 is SVGIG (reference sequence). Trimming shortened V by 0 bases and J by 8 bases, and 11 bases separated the two germline ends. CDR3 length: 14 amino acids. The CDR3 loop is CAWSVNPPHSPLHF. The CDR3 nucleotides are TGTGCCTGGAGTGTAAATCCTCCTCATTCACCCCTCCACTTT.

V usage is TRBV13 and J usage is TRBJ2-1; the match to TRBD2 covers 8 bases. CDR1 and CDR2 from the germline V gene are PRHDT and FYEKMQ (reference sequence). Unmatched junction bases numbered 11, after V lost 2 bases and J lost 8 bases. This CDR3 contains 16 residues. CDR3 amino acids: CASSLNPAGVAHEQFF. DNA for the CDR3: TGTGCCAGCAGCTTAAACCCAGCGGGAGTCGCCCATGAGCAGTTCTTC.

V gene TRBV11-2 combines with J gene TRBJ2-7, with 14 positions matching TRBD2. Germline lookup yields CDR1 SGHAT and CDR2 FQNNGV. The CDR3 runs 18 residues. J was trimmed by 2 bases and V by 5 bases; bases with no gene match: 11. CDR3 sequence: CASSHPGLAGVLTYEQYF. DNA of the CDR3: TGTGCCAGCAGCCATCCGGGACTAGCGGGAGTCCTTACCTACGAGCAGTACTTC.

The chain couples TRBV2 to TRBJ2-3, with 8 bases aligning to TRBD2. J was trimmed by 8 bases and V by 4 bases; bases with no gene match: 17. Germline V gene sequence: CDR1 SNHLY, CDR2 FYNNEI. This CDR3 comprises 17 residues. The DNA of the CDR3 is TGTGCCAGCAGTGCGGGGGTAGCGGGACCCTGGTACGGTACGCAGTATTTT. Translating it yields CASSAGVAGPWYGTQYF.

The chain joins TRBV27 to TRBJ2-7, with unresolved D. Per germline, CDR1 MNHEY and CDR2 SMNVEV (reference sequence). V dropped 3 bases and J dropped 5 bases, with 5 bases sitting between them. The CDR3 totals 11 residues. The CDR3 sequence is CASSFNHEQYF. The CDR3 bases are TGTGCCAGCAGTTTTAATCACGAGCAGTACTTC.

The gene calls are TRBV27 and TRBJ2-7, with D tentatively TRBD2 (6 bases). The CDR3 is made up of 13 amino acids. Trimming cost V 3 bases and J 7 bases, with 13 bases left between them. Germline lookup yields CDR1 MNHEY and CDR2 SMNVEV (reference sequence). The CDR3 nucleotides are TGTGCCAGCAGTTTTGGGGGTCGGGGGGAGCAGTACTTC. Translated, it gives CASSFGGRGEQYF.

This clone was observed a single time. V usage is TRBV7-9 and J usage is TRBJ2-7; D not certain. The V end lost 1 base, the J end lost 0 bases, and 1 base lay between the germline ends. The CDR3 consists of 12 residues. The germline gives CDR1 SEHNR, CDR2 FQNEAQ (reference sequence). CDR3 DNA sequence: TGTGCCAGCAGCTTAGTCTCCTACGAGCAGTACTTC. Translation gives CASSLVSYEQYF.

This clone was counted between two and nine times. V usage is TRBV6-1 and J usage is TRBJ2-1; TRBD2 aligns across 10 bases. The length of the CDR3 is 13 residues. Looked up from germline, CDR1 is MNHNS and CDR2 is SASEGT. V trimming: 10 bases; J trimming: 8 bases; junction bases outside the gene matches: 8. In DNA, the CDR3 is TGTGCCATAGGGACTAGCGAGGTCGATGAGCAGTTCTTC. This gives the protein CAIGTSEVDEQFF.

About this clone itself: Germline and junction disagree at one end, which may indicate a read error. The J gene is TRBJ2-7, the V gene TRBV6-1, with 8 positions matching TRBD1. This CDR3 has 11 amino acids. CDR1 is MNHNS, CDR2 SASEGT, per germline. CDR3 nucleotides: TGTGCCAGCAGTCCAGGTGGGACAGGAATCTTC. Translation: CASSPGGTGIF.

The rearrangement links TRBV2 to TRBJ2-1; 10 bases agree with TRBD1. Germline V lookup: CDR1 SNHLY, CDR2 FYNNEI. V trimming: 8 bases; J trimming: 4 bases; junction bases outside the gene matches: 8. This CDR3 spans 15 amino acids. CDR3 protein: CASGAGQGPYNEQFF. The CDR3 DNA sequence: TGTGCCAGCGGGGCGGGACAGGGGCCTTACAATGAGCAGTTCTTC.

As for this clone: This sample also contains other DNA sequences that code for the same CDR3. J is TRBJ2-7 and V is TRBV5-4; 15 nucleotides align to TRBD2. V dropped 3 bases and J dropped 4; count of bases not matched to a gene: 2. Germline V gene sequence: CDR1 SGHNT, CDR2 YYREEE (reference sequence). CDR3 size: 15 residues. CDR3 DNA sequence: TGTGCCAGCAGCTCGGGACTAGCGGGAGGATACGAGCAGTACTTC. Amino acid sequence: CASSSGLAGGYEQYF.

This clone was detected a few times. The chain carries TRBV7-9 and TRBJ1-1; D is undetermined. Trimming cost V 4 bases and J 1 base, with 7 bases left between them. The CDR3 is 13 residues long. Germline V gene sequence: CDR1 SEHNR, CDR2 FQNEAQ (reference sequence). The CDR3 is CASSSPPNTEAFF. The CDR3 coding sequence is TGTGCCAGCAGCTCCCCCCCGAACACTGAAGCTTTCTTT.

This sequence joins TRBV5-6 and TRBJ2-1; D not resolved. V was pared by 2 bases and J by 8 bases, with 14 bases between. The CDR3 has 14 residues. The germline V gene has CDR1 SGHDT and CDR2 YYEEEE. CDR3 nucleotide sequence: TGTGCCAGCAGCTTAGGCGACCTGGGGTATGAGCAGTTCTTC. This sequence encodes CASSLGDLGYEQFF.

This clone was observed a few times. The V call is TRBV19, the J call TRBJ2-2; D unclear. Trimming took off 6 bases at V and 5 bases at J, with 7 bases between the two ends. The CDR3 length is 12 residues. Germline V lookup: CDR1 LNHDA, CDR2 SQIVND (reference sequence). CDR3: CASRFGTGELFF. CDR3 nucleotide sequence: TGTGCCAGTAGGTTTGGTACCGGGGAGCTGTTTTTT.

The chain joins TRBV9 to TRBJ2-1; a possible D gene is TRBD2 (5 bases). Germline-derived CDR1 and CDR2 are SGDLS and YYNGEE. The CDR3 is 18 amino acids. V was shortened by 0 bases and J by 7 bases, with 23 bases between the two germline ends. CDR3 in DNA: TGTGCCAGCAGCGTAGTAGCCGCCCAACGGGGTTTAGGGAATGAGCAGTTCTTC. Translated: CASSVVAAQRGLGNEQFF.

This sequence joins TRBV29-1 and TRBJ1-5, with D unclear. Between the trimmed V and J ends, which lost 4 bases and 1 base, there was a span of 11 bases. Germline V CDR1 and CDR2: SQVTM, ANQGSEA. The CDR3 has 14 residues. CDR3 bases: TGCAGCGTTGGGCCGGGCCCGAGCAATCAGCCCCAGCATTTT. Protein sequence: CSVGPGPSNQPQHF.

This chain uses TRBV19 with TRBJ2-7; 7 bases fit TRBD1. CDR1 is LNHDA, CDR2 SQIVND, per germline (reference sequence). The CDR3 sequence is 13 residues long. The ends lost 7 bases at V and 2 bases at J; junction bases unmatched: 5. CDR3 amino acids: CASKGAGPYEQYF. The CDR3 bases are TGTGCCAGTAAGGGGGCAGGACCCTACGAGCAGTACTTC.

V gene TRBV5-1 combines with J gene TRBJ2-1; no clear D gene. CDR1 SGHRS and CDR2 YFSETQ come from the germline V gene. The CDR3 sequence is 13 residues long. Trimming shortened V by 0 bases and J by 8 bases, and 9 bases separated the two germline ends. CDR3 DNA: TGCGCCAGCAGCTTGGTGTTAGCTCATGAGCAGTTCTTC. Amino acid sequence: CASSLVLAHEQFF.

The chain has TRBV4-2 and TRBJ1-5; 10 nucleotides align to TRBD1. The J segment lost 4 bases and the V segment lost 1 base, leaving 7 bases of the junction unmatched. CDR1 is LGHNA and CDR2 is YNFKEQ in the germline V gene. CDR3 size: 17 residues. CDR3 DNA sequence: TGTGCCAGCAGCCAAGCGGGGAGGGACAGGGGAAATCAGCCCCAGCATTTT. Amino acid sequence: CASSQAGRDRGNQPQHF.

The chain links TRBV28 to TRBJ2-7; D is possibly TRBD1 (5 bases). The CDR3 runs to 14 residues. In germline, CDR1 is MDHEN, CDR2 SYDVKM. Trimming took off 5 bases at V and 3 bases at J, with 14 bases between the two ends. As DNA, the CDR3 is TGTGCCAGCAGTGTAGACAGATTCAACTACGAGCAGTACTTC. Its protein is CASSVDRFNYEQYF.

The J gene is TRBJ2-6, the V gene TRBV5-1, with 8 bases aligning to TRBD1. This CDR3 has 18 residues. The germline gives CDR1 SGHRS, CDR2 YFSETQ. The V gene end was trimmed by 0 bases and the J gene end by 4 bases; junction bases not matched to a gene: 9. DNA of the CDR3: TGCGCCAGCAGCTTGGCCCCACAGGGGGTATCCGGGGCCAACGTCCTGACTTTC. As protein: CASSLAPQGVSGANVLTF.

CDR3 protein: CSVALGQGYEQYF. The CDR3 nucleotides read TGCAGCGTAGCCTTGGGACAGGGCTACGAGCAGTACTTC. The J gene is TRBJ2-7, the V gene TRBV29-1; TRBD1 agrees at 9 bases. The CDR3 has 13 residues. With 6 bases clipped from V and 3 bases from J, the junction kept 6 bases outside the gene matches. Germline V gives CDR1 SQVTM, CDR2 ANQGSEA.

The rearrangement uses TRBV30 and TRBJ2-1, with D unclear. V dropped 3 bases and J dropped 8 bases, with 8 bases sitting between them. The germline V gene encodes CDR1 GTSNPN and CDR2 SVGIG (reference sequence). The CDR3 runs 11 residues. In DNA, the CDR3 is TGTGCCTGGAGCCACCGGGATGAGCAGTTCTTC. Protein: CAWSHRDEQFF.

The chain is built from TRBV28 and TRBJ1-1; 7 bases align to TRBD1. V shed 7 bases, J shed 3 bases, and the junction held 5 bases outside the gene matches. The CDR3 runs 13 residues. CDR1 MDHEN and CDR2 SYDVKM come from the germline V gene. CDR3 loop: CASTPGTDTEAFF. DNA for the CDR3: TGTGCCAGCACGCCGGGGACAGACACTGAAGCTTTCTTT.

The rearrangement joins TRBV19 to TRBJ1-1; D is uncertain. V was trimmed by 2 bases and J by 1 base, leaving 8 bases between them. Germline CDR1 reads LNHDA; CDR2 reads SQIVND (reference sequence). This CDR3 contains 14 residues. The CDR3 region has the DNA TGTGCCAGTAGTATATACAGTGAGAACACTGAAGCTTTCTTT. Its protein is CASSIYSENTEAFF. The whole variable domain, filled in from reference TRBV19 and TRBJ1-1, reads DGGITQSPKYLFRKEGQNVTLSCEQNLNHDAMYWYRQDPGQGLRLIYYSQIVNDFQKGDIAEGYSVSREKKESFPLTVTSAQKNPTAFYLCASSIYSENTEAFFGQGTRLTVV.

The gene calls are TRBV7-9 and TRBJ1-1, with 7 bases lining up with TRBD1. Germline CDR1 is SEHNR and CDR2 is FQNEAQ (reference sequence). The CDR3 is made up of 14 amino acids. V lost 3 bases and J lost 7; bases outside the gene matches: 8. The CDR3 DNA follows: TGTGCCAGCAGCTTCAACACGGGACAGTTTGAAGCTTTCTTT. It is translated as CASSFNTGQFEAFF. Combining the CDR3 with reference TRBV7-9 and TRBJ1-1 gives the whole variable domain DTGVSQNPRHKITKRGQNVTFRCDPISEHNRLYWYRQTLGQGPEFLTYFQNEAQLEKSRLLSDRFSAERPKGSFSTLEIQRTEQGDSAMYLCASSFNTGQFEAFFGQGTRLTVV.

J is TRBJ2-1 and V is TRBV27, with TRBD1 identical over 7 bases. The CDR3 has 16 residues. CDR1 is MNHEY, CDR2 SMNVEV, per germline (reference sequence). V trimming: 5 bases; J trimming: 2 bases; junction bases outside the gene matches: 9. CDR3 sequence reads: CASSAGDRKAYNEQFF. The CDR3, as DNA: TGTGCCAGCAGTGCCGGGGACAGAAAAGCCTACAATGAGCAGTTCTTC.